These T cell receptor beta chains were read from a single sample in a study of cytomegalovirus exposure and HLA in healthy donors. The protocol was immunoSEQ multiplex PCR, while the TCRdb copy is restricted to in-frame clones and leaves out a portion. The table has some 120,000 clones, roughly four fifths seen once. Input material: PBMCs. These TCRs come from a male donor in good health and CMV-seropositive. Both conserved end residues are part of each CDR3. The order of the fields is clone size, D gene, J gene, CDR3 length, V gene, CDR3 protein, CDR3 DNA. A D gene is named only where the DNA matches it firmly. The size field is filled for only some rows; it gives once, few, many or a size class.

>-|TRBD1|TRBJ1-3|17|TRBV7-8
CASSSRQGSLDGNTIYF
TGTGCCAGCAGCTCCCGACAGGGATCACTTGATGGAAACACCATATATTTT
>-|-|TRBJ2-1|17|TRBV9
CASSVLGGARSYNEQFF
TGTGCCAGCAGCGTTTTGGGGGGGGCGCGCTCCTACAATGAGCAGTTCTTC
>-|-|TRBJ2-3|17|TRBV5-4
CASSGGRGTTLLNTQYF
TGTGCCAGCAGCGGAGGGAGGGGGACTACCTTATTGAATACGCAGTATTTT
>once|TRBD2|TRBJ2-1|15|TRBV28
CASSQPLRTRNEQFF
TGTGCCAGCAGTCAGCCTTTACGGACTAGGAATGAGCAGTTCTTC
>-|-|TRBJ2-7|14|TRBV29-1
CSVALRHGSYEQYF
TGCAGCGTTGCCCTAAGACACGGATCCTACGAGCAGTACTTC
>-|TRBD1|TRBJ1-5|15|TRBV19
CASSASTGGNQPQHF
TGTGCCAGTAGTGCCTCAACAGGGGGCAATCAGCCCCAGCATTTT
>-|-|TRBJ2-7|15|TRBV9
CASSVEASRGYEQYF
TGTGCCAGCAGCGTAGAGGCTAGCAGGGGATACGAGCAGTACTTC
>once|-|TRBJ2-4|12|TRBV6-1
CASSERGNSQYF
TGTGCCAGCAGTGAAAGGGGAAACAGTCAGTACTTC
>-|TRBD1|TRBJ2-7|16|TRBV28
CASRTDRGRIPYEQYF
TGTGCCAGCAGGACGGACAGGGGGCGGATTCCCTACGAGCAGTACTTC
>-|-|TRBJ1-2|15|TRBV7-2
CASSLRTEWEYGYTF
TGTGCCAGCAGCTTAAGGACAGAGTGGGAATATGGCTACACCTTC
>-|-|TRBJ1-4|16|TRBV5-1
CASSTGTLATNEKLFF
TGCGCCAGCAGCACTGGGACTCTCGCAACTAATGAAAAACTGTTTTTT
>few|-|TRBJ2-3|16|TRBV28
CASSAPGVRLTDTQYF
TGTGCCAGCAGTGCCCCGGGTGTGCGGCTCACAGATACGCAGTATTTT
>-|TRBD2|TRBJ2-7|12|TRBV6-5
CASSYWGGEQYF
TGTGCCAGCAGTTACTGGGGGGGTGAGCAGTACTTC
>once|-|TRBJ2-1|13|TRBV6-5
CASSTSVRQEQFF
TGTGCCAGCTCTACTAGTGTTCGGCAAGAGCAGTTCTTC
>-|-|TRBJ1-6|13|TRBV6-4
CASSDSTNSPLHF
TGTGCCAGCAGTGACTCGACAAATTCACCCCTCCACTTT
>-|-|TRBJ2-1|17|TRBV7-9
CASSHSPGTRIYNEQFF
TGTGCCAGCAGCCATTCCCCCGGGACTCGAATTTACAATGAGCAGTTCTTC
>-|TRBD2|TRBJ2-6|18|TRBV5-6
CASSARGGISSGANVLTF
TGTGCCAGCAGCGCGCGGGGGGGGATCAGCTCTGGGGCCAACGTCCTGACTTTC
>-|-|TRBJ2-1|15|TRBV7-3
CASSLGLVDHNEQFF
TGTGCCAGCAGCCTCGGACTCGTTGACCACAATGAGCAGTTCTTC
>-|-|TRBJ2-7|12|TRBV11-2
CASSLGSGEQYF
TGTGCCAGCAGCTTAGGTTCGGGCGAGCAGTACTTC
>-|TRBD2|TRBJ2-1|15|TRBV30
CAWTIGLAGQYEQFF
TGTGCCTGGACCATCGGACTAGCGGGGCAGTATGAGCAGTTCTTC
>-|TRBD2|TRBJ2-3|16|TRBV5-4
CASSAALAFSTDTQYF
TGTGCCAGCAGCGCCGCACTAGCGTTTAGCACAGATACGCAGTATTTT
>-|TRBD2|TRBJ2-3|17|TRBV5-1
CASSPWTSGRSGHTQYF
TGCGCCAGCAGCCCCTGGACTAGCGGGAGGTCTGGACATACGCAGTATTTT
>-|-|TRBJ2-1|10|TRBV30
CAWGRETQFF
TGTGCCTGGGGCCGGGAGACGCAGTTCTTC
>-|-|TRBJ2-3|16|TRBV5-1
CASSLGGGGNTDTQYF
TGCGCCAGCAGCTTGGGAGGTGGCGGGAACACAGATACGCAGTATTTT